The entry below describes one T cell receptor (beta chain). This clonotype has a count of ten or more. What antigen it recognizes has not been identified. Base-call qualities are not available, and no considerably larger clone is one nucleotide away. This specimen's treatment or condition label, per the study, means: allogeneic hematopoietic cell transplantation with graft depleted of TCRalphabeta T cells and CD19 B cells. Transplant recipients were children who received TCRalphabeta/CD19-depleted allogeneic hematopoietic cell grafts. V has 6 bases trimmed and J has 6 bases trimmed; junction bases matching no gene number 9. Including the terminal cysteine and phenylalanine, the CDR3 comprises 14 residues. Just the 42-base CDR3 DNA is kept, in frame starting at base 1. Libraries were built with PCR. TCRdb shows the sequencer as Illumina HiSeq 2500. To normalize quantification of the TCRbeta repertoire, the TCR libraries were built with molecular barcoding that relied on unique molecular identifiers. TCRdb cleaned the public reads at Q25 with fastp, built clones with MiXCR and kept in-frame beta chains. Duplicate CDR3 protein sequences are folded into a single record with the most common DNA and genes. A total of some 200,000 distinct CDR3 sequences appear in this sample, about 8.4% of them only once. Roughly a third of the sample is taken by the ten largest.

The data were obtained in a study of T-cell reconstitution after alpha-beta-depleted transplantation in children (dated by TCRdb to the mid-2010s). Broadly, across the study: T-cell immune reconstitution after TCRalphabeta/CD19-depleted allogeneic hematopoietic cell transplantation in children was quantitatively tracked in the study by means of TCR repertoire profiling. Study-level results and caveats: Over the following months the frequencies of hyperexpanded clones went down, and after one year T-cell counts and TCRbeta diversity were mostly credited to newly produced T cells. The high TCRbeta diversity at day 60 in some patients was ascribed to recipient T cells and intrathymic progenitors that had survived conditioning. The apparently early recovery of alphabetaT-cell counts about two months after transplant reportedly depended on only several hundred rapidly expanded clones that came from non-depleted graft cells.

Sequencing used PBMCs, mostly from graft donor cells, obtained 360 days after TCRalphabeta/CD19-depleted stem cell transplant. The receptor comes from a male patient between 2 and 9 years old who had a stem cell transplant for acute myeloid leukemia, so the T cells may come from the graft donor. The chain is assembled from TRBV12-3 or TRBV12-4 and TRBJ2-3; 7 middle bases align to TRBD2. This receptor has the CDR3 CASSPTTSVDTQYF. The sequence in DNA is TGTGCCAGCAGCCCCACTACTAGCGTGGATACGCAGTATTTT.